The clone carrying this T cell receptor beta chain was detected a few times. Trimming left V 2 bases short and J 7 bases short, with 12 bases between. CDR1 and CDR2 from the germline V gene are MDHEN and SYDVKM. The CDR3 is 14 residues long. The sample belongs to a study of blood T cell repertoires in COVID-19. The table came from immunoSEQ multiplex PCR; TCRdb's copy has only in-frame clones and leaves some out. The sample yields under 60,000 clones, 87% seen once. The chain recombines TRBV28 with TRBJ1-3; no clear D gene. What was sequenced was peripheral blood. The clonotype originates from a human donor with acute or convalescent COVID-19. The donor label of this sample is uncertain. The CDR3 region is CASSLQASRNTIYF. The CDR3 coding sequence is TGTGCCAGCAGTTTACAGGCGTCCCGGAACACCATATATTTT. Based on the CDR3 plus reference TRBV28 and TRBJ1-3, the full variable domain is DVKVTQSSRYLVKRTGEKVFLECVQDMDHENMFWYRQDPGLGLRLIYFSYDVKMKEKGDIPEGYSVSREKKERFSLILESASTNQTSMYLCASSLQASRNTIYFGEGSWLTVV.